Ten or more counts support the clone carrying this TCR beta chain. The CDR3 covers 15 residues. V gave up 4 bases and J gave up 0 bases, with 13 bases separating them. Germline CDR1 is SGHKS and CDR2 is YYEKEE (reference sequence). This entry is derived from a study of early T cells in non-severe SARS-CoV-2 infection. Whole-study context: Sequenced material consisted of bulk RNA (from unsorted whole blood), and chains were unpaired.

Using its own MiXCR run on the 5' RACE reads, TCRdb lists one record per CDR3 protein. The repertoire holds some 71,000 distinct CDR3 sequences, with roughly 13% as singletons. The sequencing input was whole blood. The chain combines TRBV5-5 with TRBJ1-1; D is undetermined. The clonotype comes from an adult who was a healthcare worker with PCR-confirmed SARS-CoV-2 infection or an uninfected control (not recorded which). Here the CDR3 reads CASSPVAALNTEAFF. DNA for the CDR3: TGTGCCAGCAGCCCCGTCGCAGCACTGAACACTGAAGCTTTCTTT.